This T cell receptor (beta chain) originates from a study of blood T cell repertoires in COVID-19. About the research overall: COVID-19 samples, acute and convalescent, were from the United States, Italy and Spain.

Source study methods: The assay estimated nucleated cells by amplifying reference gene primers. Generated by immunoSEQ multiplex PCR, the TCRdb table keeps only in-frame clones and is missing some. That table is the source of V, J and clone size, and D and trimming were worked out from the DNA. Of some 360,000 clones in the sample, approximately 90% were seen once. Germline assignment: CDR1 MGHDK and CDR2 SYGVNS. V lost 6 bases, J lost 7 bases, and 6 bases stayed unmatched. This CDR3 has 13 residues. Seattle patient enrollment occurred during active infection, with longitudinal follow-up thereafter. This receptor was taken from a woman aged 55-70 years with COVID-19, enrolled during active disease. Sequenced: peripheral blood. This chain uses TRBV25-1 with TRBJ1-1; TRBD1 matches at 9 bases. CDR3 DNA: TGTGCCAGCAGGGGACAGGGCTCGGGTGAAGCTTTCTTT. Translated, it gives CASRGQGSGEAFF.